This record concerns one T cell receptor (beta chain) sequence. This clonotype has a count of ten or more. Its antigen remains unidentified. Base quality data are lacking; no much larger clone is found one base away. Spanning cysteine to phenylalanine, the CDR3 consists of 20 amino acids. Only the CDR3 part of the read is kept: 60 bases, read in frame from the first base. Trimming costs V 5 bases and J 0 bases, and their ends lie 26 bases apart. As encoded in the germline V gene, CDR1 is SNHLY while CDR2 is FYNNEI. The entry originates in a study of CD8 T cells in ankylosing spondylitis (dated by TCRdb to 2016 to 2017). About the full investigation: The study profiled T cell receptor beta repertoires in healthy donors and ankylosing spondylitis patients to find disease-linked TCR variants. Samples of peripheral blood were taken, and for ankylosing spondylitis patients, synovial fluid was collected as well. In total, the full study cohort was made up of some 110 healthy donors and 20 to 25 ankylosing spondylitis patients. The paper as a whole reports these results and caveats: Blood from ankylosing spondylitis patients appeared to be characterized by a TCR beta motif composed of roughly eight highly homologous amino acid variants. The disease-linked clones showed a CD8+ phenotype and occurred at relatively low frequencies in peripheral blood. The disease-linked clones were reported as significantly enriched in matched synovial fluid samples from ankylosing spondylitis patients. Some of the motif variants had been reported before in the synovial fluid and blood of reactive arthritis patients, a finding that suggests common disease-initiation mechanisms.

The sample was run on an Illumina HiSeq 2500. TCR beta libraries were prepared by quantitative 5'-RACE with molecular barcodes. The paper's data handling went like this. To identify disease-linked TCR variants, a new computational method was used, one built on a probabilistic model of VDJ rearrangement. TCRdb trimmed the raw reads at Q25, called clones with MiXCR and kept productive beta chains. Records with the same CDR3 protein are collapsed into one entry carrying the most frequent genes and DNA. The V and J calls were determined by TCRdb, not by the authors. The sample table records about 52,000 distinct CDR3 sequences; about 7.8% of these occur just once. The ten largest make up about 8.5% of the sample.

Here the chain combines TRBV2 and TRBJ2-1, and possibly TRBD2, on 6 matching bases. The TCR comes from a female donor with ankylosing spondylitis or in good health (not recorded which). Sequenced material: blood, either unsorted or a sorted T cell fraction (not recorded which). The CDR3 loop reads CASSSAPGAGRIGSYNEQFF. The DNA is TGTGCCAGCAGTAGCGCTCCCGGGGCGGGGCGGATCGGCTCCTACAATGAGCAGTTCTTC.